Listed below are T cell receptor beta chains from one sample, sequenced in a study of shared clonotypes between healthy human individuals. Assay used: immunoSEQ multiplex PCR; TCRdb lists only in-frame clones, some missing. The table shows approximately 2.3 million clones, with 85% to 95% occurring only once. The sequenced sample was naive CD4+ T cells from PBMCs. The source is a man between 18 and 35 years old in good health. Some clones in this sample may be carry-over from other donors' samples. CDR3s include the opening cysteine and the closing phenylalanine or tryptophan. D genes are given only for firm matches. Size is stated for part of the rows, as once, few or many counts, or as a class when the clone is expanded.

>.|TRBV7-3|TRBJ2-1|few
CASSPVFF
TGTGCCAGCAGCCCGGTGTTCTTC
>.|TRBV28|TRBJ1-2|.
CASSPSRQGSGYTF
TGTGCCAGCAGTCCCAGTAGGCAGGGCTCTGGCTACACCTTC
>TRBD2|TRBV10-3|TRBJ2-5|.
CAISESASGSGPQETQYF
TGTGCCATCAGTGAGTCAGCTAGCGGGAGTGGGCCTCAAGAGACCCAGTACTTC
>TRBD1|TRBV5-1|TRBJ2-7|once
CASSYGGQDEQYF
TGCGCCAGCAGCTATGGGGGACAGGACGAGCAGTACTTC
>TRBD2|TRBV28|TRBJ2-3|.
CASSFAGGGTDTQYF
TGTGCCAGCAGTTTCGCGGGAGGTGGCACAGATACGCAGTATTTT
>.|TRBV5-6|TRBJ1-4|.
CASSLGDKREKLFF
TGTGCCAGCAGCTTGGGGGACAAGAGGGAAAAACTGTTTTTT
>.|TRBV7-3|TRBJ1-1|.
CASSPHANTEAFF
TGTGCCAGCAGCCCGCACGCGAACACTGAAGCTTTCTTT
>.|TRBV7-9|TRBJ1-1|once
CASSFVENTEAFF
TGTGCCAGCAGCTTTGTTGAGAACACTGAAGCTTTCTTT
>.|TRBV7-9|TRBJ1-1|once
CASSPYTANTEAFF
TGTGCCAGCAGCCCGTACACAGCGAACACTGAAGCTTTCTTT
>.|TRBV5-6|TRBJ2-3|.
CASSLQDTQYF
TGTGCCAGCAGCTTGCAAGATACGCAGTATTTT
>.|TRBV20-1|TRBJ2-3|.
CSAYLPDTQYF
TGCAGTGCTTACCTACCAGATACGCAGTATTTT
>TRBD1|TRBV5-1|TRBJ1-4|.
CASSLAGQGGEKLFF
TGCGCCAGCAGCTTGGCGGGACAGGGAGGCGAAAAACTGTTTTTT
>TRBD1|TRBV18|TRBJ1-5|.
CASSPIGQGRADQPQHF
TGTGCCAGCTCACCAATAGGACAGGGGCGCGCCGATCAGCCCCAGCATTTT
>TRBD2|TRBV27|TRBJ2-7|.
CASSSAGVSGYEQYF
TGTGCCAGCAGTTCCGCGGGGGTTAGCGGATACGAGCAGTACTTC
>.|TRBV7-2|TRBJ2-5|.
CASSYQRNQETQYF
TGTGCCAGCAGCTACCAACGGAACCAAGAGACCCAGTACTTC
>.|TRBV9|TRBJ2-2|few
CASRGDPINTGELFF
TGTGCCAGCAGGGGGGACCCGATAAACACCGGGGAGCTGTTTTTT
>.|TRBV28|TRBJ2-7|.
CATCGTDEQYF
TGTGCCACCTGCGGGACTGACGAGCAGTACTTC
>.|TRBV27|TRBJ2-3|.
CASKLPGTRDTQYF
TGTGCCAGCAAGCTTCCTGGTACGAGAGATACGCAGTATTTT
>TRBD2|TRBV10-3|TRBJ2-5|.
CAISGSGGQETQYF
TGTGCCATCTCGGGTAGCGGGGGCCAAGAGACCCAGTACTTC
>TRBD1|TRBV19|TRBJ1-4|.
CASSIITGDNEKLFF
TGTGCCAGTAGTATTATCACAGGGGATAATGAAAAACTGTTTTTT
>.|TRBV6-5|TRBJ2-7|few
CASSSGTTAYF
TGTGCCAGCAGTTCCGGGACAACGGCTTACTTC
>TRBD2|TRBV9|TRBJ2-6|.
CASSVPREAHGANVLTF
TGTGCCAGCAGCGTCCCACGGGAGGCTCATGGGGCCAACGTCCTGACTTTC
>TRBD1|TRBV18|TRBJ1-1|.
CASSPLTGAGEAFF
TGTGCCAGCTCACCACTTACAGGGGCTGGGGAAGCTTTCTTT
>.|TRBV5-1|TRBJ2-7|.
CASSPLGGTTYEQYF
TGCGCCAGCAGCCCCCTGGGCGGGACCACCTACGAGCAGTACTTC
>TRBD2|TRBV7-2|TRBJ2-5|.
CASSPQSGGEETQYF
TGTGCCAGCAGCCCCCAGTCGGGAGGGGAAGAGACCCAGTACTTC
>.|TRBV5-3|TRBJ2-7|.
CARSVGDPTLGPLGREQYF
TGTGCCAGAAGCGTGGGGGACCCAACTCTAGGCCCCCTTGGGAGGGAGCAGTACTTC
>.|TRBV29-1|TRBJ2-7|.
CSVEPLLAGEQYF
TGCAGCGTTGAGCCCCTACTAGCTGGCGAGCAGTACTTC
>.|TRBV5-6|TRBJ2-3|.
CASSLGRDTQYF
TGTGCCAGCAGTTTAGGACGGGATACGCAGTATTTT
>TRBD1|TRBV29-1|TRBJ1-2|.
CSVHSGTGSAVF
TGCAGCGTTCATTCCGGGACAGGTAGTGCAGTCTTC
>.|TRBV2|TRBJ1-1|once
CASRNREGNTEAFF
TGTGCCAGCAGGAATCGGGAGGGAAACACTGAAGCTTTCTTT
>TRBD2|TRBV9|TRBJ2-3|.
CASSVGRGSTDTQYF
TGTGCCAGCAGCGTCGGGCGGGGGAGCACAGATACGCAGTATTTT
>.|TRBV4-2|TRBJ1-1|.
CASSPDLATSMNTEAFF
TGTGCCAGCAGCCCAGATTTGGCCACTTCCATGAACACTGAAGCTTTCTTT
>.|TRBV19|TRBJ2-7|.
CASSRPGRGPYEQYF
TGTGCCAGTAGTAGACCGGGACGGGGGCCCTACGAGCAGTACTTC
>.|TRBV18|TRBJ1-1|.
CASSQQGNTEAFF
TGTGCCAGCTCCCAACAGGGGAACACTGAAGCTTTCTTT
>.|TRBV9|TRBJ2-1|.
CASSVGPPLYNEQFF
TGTGCCAGCAGCGTGGGACCCCCTCTCTACAATGAGCAGTTCTTC
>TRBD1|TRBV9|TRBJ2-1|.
CASSVKDRGRDEQFF
TGTGCCAGCAGCGTAAAGGACAGGGGGAGGGATGAGCAGTTCTTC
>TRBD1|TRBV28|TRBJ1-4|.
CASSLSLGTGTFNEKLFF
TGTGCCAGCAGTTTAAGTTTGGGGACAGGCACTTTTAATGAAAAACTGTTTTTT
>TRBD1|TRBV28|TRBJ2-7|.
CASRYPRTGSEQYF
TGTGCCAGCAGATACCCCCGGACAGGGAGCGAGCAGTACTTC